A single sample is the source of the 9 T cell receptor beta chains below, sequenced in a study of blood T cell repertoires in COVID-19. Clones were sequenced by immunoSEQ multiplex PCR, and TCRdb holds only the in-frame ones, with some missing. The table records about 190,000 clones, less than 90% of them present only once. The sample taken for sequencing was peripheral blood. These receptors originate from a man aged 25 to 40 with acute or convalescent COVID-19.

The rearrangement joins TRBV4-1 to TRBJ1-5; possible D gene TRBD1, 5 bases. Trimming left V 3 bases short and J 7 bases short, with 19 bases between. Germline assignment: CDR1 MGHRA and CDR2 YSYEKL. This CDR3 has 16 residues. The CDR3 coding sequence is TGCGCCAGCAGCCAGCCTACGAAGGGGCTGGGGCAGCCCCAGCATTTT. Translation gives CASSQPTKGLGQPQHF.

This clone was counted a single time. This chain joins TRBV7-9 and TRBJ2-5; 9 bases fit TRBD2. Per germline, CDR1 SEHNR and CDR2 FQNEAQ (reference sequence). The trim removed 3 bases at V and 5 bases at J, leaving 7 bases unmatched. The CDR3 consists of 15 residues. The CDR3 sequence is CASSFSGSVWETQYF. As DNA, the CDR3 is TGTGCCAGCAGCTTTAGCGGGAGCGTATGGGAGACCCAGTACTTC.

The gene calls are TRBV3-1 (or the pseudogene TRBV3-2) and TRBJ2-3; D perhaps matches TRBD1 (5 bases). V lost 8 bases to trimming and J lost 1 base, with 10 bases between them. CDR1 and CDR2 from the germline V gene are LGHDT and YNNKEL (reference sequence). CDR3 length: 13 amino acids. In nucleotides, the CDR3 is TGTGCCAGCGGGGCTTTGGGCACAGATACGCAGTATTTT. This encodes CASGALGTDTQYF.

The chain is built from TRBV18 and TRBJ1-5; 7 nucleotides agree with TRBD1. The germline V gene encodes CDR1 KGHSH and CDR2 LQKENI. The V and J ends lost 1 base and 0 bases, in that order; junction bases with no gene match: 3. The CDR3 is 16 amino acids. CDR3 loop: CASSPLRGSSNQPQHF. The CDR3 region has the DNA TGTGCCAGCTCACCACTCAGGGGGTCTAGCAATCAGCCCCAGCATTTT.

The chain carries TRBV14 and TRBJ2-7; TRBD2 aligns across 9 bases. V gave up 1 base and J gave up 2 bases; unmatched junction bases: 6. Germline CDR1 and CDR2: SGHDN and FVKESK. This CDR3 spans 16 amino acids. CDR3 amino acids: CASSQVGASGAYEQYF. The CDR3 DNA reads TGTGCCAGCAGCCAAGTGGGGGCTAGCGGGGCCTACGAGCAGTACTTC.

The gene calls are TRBV20-1 and TRBJ1-2; 8 bases align to TRBD1. V was clipped by 3 bases and J by 4 bases; unmatched bases: 13. The CDR3 is made up of 16 amino acids. Germline V gives CDR1 DFQATT, CDR2 SNEGSKA (reference sequence). As DNA, the CDR3 is TGCAGTGCTAGTCGGGCGGCAGGGGGCGCGGGCTATGGCTACACCTTC. Translation: CSASRAAGGAGYGYTF.

The gene calls are TRBV30 and TRBJ2-3; D remains unclear. The V gene's germline CDR1 is GTSNPN and CDR2 SVGIG (reference sequence). CDR3 length: 11 amino acids. V dropped 0 bases and J dropped 8 bases, with 6 bases sitting between them. The CDR3 region is CAWSVTGTQYF. The CDR3 DNA sequence: TGTGCCTGGAGTGTAACCGGTACGCAGTATTTT. The full variable domain, its missing parts supplied by reference TRBV30 and TRBJ2-3, is SQTIHQWPATLVQPVGSPLSLECTVEGTSNPNLYWYRQAAGRGLQLLFYSVGIGQISSEVPQNLSASRPQDRQFILSSKKLLLSDSGFYLCAWSVTGTQYFGPGTRLTVL.

V and J are TRBV6-5 and TRBJ2-7, with D possibly TRBD2 on 6 matching bases. Between the trimmed V and J ends, which lost 0 bases and 3 bases, there was a span of 9 bases. The CDR3 loop spans 14 amino acids. The V gene's germline CDR1 is MNHEY and CDR2 SVGAGI. The CDR3 reads CASSYSPGSYEQYF. The CDR3 DNA sequence: TGTGCCAGCAGTTACTCGCCCGGGAGCTACGAGCAGTACTTC.

The V and J genes are TRBV6-5 and TRBJ2-7; D call uncertain. This CDR3 has 14 residues. Germline CDR1 MNHEY, CDR2 SVGAGI. Deletions cut 0 bases from V and 7 bases from J, with 13 bases between. CDR3 loop: CASSYSTNFWEQYF. In DNA, the CDR3 is TGTGCCAGCAGTTACTCGACAAACTTCTGGGAGCAGTACTTC.